This T cell receptor (beta chain) was captured by sequencing in a study of T cells in Graves' hyperthyroidism and ophthalmopathy. Across the whole study: Peripheral blood was drawn at first diagnosis, prior to all treatment.

Graves' hyperthyroidism was deemed stable given no ophthalmopathy progression within 18 months. From RNA transcripts, TCR beta CDR3 regions were amplified. First-round RT-PCR targeting the TCR CDR3 was performed with the HTBI primer set. MiXCR was run by TCRdb on the multiplex PCR reads, yielding one entry per CDR3 protein. This table holds roughly 100,000 distinct CDR3 sequences, about 50% found once. With regard to this clonotype: One end of the junction fails to match germline, which may point to a read error.

The CDR3 totals 17 residues. CDR1 ENHRY and CDR2 SYGVKD come from the germline V gene. Sequencing used blood. The receptor was isolated from a man between 40 and 49 years old with Graves' hyperthyroidism. V usage is TRBV10-3 and J usage is TRBJ2-2; 15 bases line up with TRBD2. The CDR3 bases are TGTGCCAGCAGTTACCGGACTAGCGGGAGGGGAACCGGGGAGCTGTTTTTT. It is translated as CASSYRTSGRGTGELFF.